This TCR beta chain stems from a study of T-cell memory formation after mild COVID-19. Study-wide background: Across donors, TCR clusters were largely donor specific. Points from the study as a whole: Clones from the second wave (peaking day 37) had unconfirmed SARS-CoV-2 specificity. Memory cells collected pre-infection included some clones that later responded, suggesting cross-reactive memory joined.

CDR3 length: 16 amino acids. The germline CDR1 and CDR2 sequences are MNHEY and SVGAGI. The ends lost 2 bases at V and 6 bases at J; junction bases unmatched: 8. TCRdb called the 5' RACE reads again in MiXCR, with one record for every CDR3 protein. This table holds fewer than 650,000 distinct CDR3 sequences, roughly 22% found once. A note on this clonotype: Its antigen is unknown.

Sample: PBMCs or a T cell subset sorted from them (not recorded which). The TCR originated in an adult woman who had mild COVID-19 (a few samples of this study predate the infection). Cell type and time point are not known. The chain carries TRBV6-5 and TRBJ2-2, with 8 bases identical to TRBD1. DNA for the CDR3: TGTGCCAGCAGTTACACGAGCACAGGGGGATCCGGGGAGCTGTTTTTT. This sequence encodes CASSYTSTGGSGELFF.